The clone carrying this TCR beta chain was observed at least ten times. These data belong to a study of identical twins. Each CDR3 protein is one row after TCRdb ran MiXCR on the 5' RACE reads. This sample carries 750,000 to 950,000 distinct CDR3 sequences, roughly an eighth of them seen once, and the ten largest clones take around 1.5%. Germline V CDR1 and CDR2: MDHEN, SYDVKM. V gave up 4 bases and J gave up 7 bases, with 14 bases separating them. This CDR3 is 13 amino acids long. The data were also submitted as part of a second study, on yellow fever vaccine responses in identical twins.

The receptor was derived from a woman under 30 in good health. The sequenced material came from PBMCs. This chain joins TRBV28 and TRBJ2-7; D is undetermined. DNA of the CDR3: TGTGCCAGCAGTTCAGGACCGACATGGGAGCAGTACGTC. It encodes CASSSGPTWEQYV.